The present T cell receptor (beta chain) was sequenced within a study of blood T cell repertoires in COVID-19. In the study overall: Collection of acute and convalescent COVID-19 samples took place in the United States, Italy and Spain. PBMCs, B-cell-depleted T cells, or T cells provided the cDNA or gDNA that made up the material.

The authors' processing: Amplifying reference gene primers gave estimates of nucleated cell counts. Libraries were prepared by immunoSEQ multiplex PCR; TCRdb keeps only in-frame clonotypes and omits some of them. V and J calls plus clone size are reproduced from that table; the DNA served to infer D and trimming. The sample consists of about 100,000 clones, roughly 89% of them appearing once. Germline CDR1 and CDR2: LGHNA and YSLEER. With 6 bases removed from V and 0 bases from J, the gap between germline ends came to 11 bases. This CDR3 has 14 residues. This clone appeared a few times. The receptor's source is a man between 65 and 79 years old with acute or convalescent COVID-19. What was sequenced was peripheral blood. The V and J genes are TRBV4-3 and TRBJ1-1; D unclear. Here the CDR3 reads CASRGSMVNTEAFF. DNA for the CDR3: TGCGCCAGCAGGGGCTCTATGGTGAACACTGAAGCTTTCTTT.